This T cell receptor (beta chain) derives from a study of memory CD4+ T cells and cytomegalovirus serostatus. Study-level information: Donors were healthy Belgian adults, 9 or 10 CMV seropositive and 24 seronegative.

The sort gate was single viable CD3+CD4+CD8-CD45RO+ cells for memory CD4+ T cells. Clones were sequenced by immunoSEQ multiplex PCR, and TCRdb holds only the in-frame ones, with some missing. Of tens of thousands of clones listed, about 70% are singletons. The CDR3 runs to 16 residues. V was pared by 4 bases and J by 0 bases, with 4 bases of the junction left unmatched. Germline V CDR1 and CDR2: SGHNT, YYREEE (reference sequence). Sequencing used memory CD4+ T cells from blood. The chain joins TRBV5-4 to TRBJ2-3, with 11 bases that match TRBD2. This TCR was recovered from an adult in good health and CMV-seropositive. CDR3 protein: CASSPLAGASTDTQYF. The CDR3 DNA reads TGTGCCAGCAGCCCACTAGCGGGGGCCAGCACAGATACGCAGTATTTT.